One sample yielded the 16 T cell receptor beta chains listed below, sequenced in a study of T cell responses to AZD1222 COVID-19 vaccine. The table came from immunoSEQ multiplex PCR; TCRdb's copy has only in-frame clones and leaves some out. Of 130,000 to 150,000 clones in the sample, 80% to 90% were seen once. Here the sequenced sample was peripheral blood, taken on day 0 of AZD1222 vaccination. These receptor sequences come from an adult in good health.

A single count supports this clone. In nucleotides, the CDR3 is TGTGCCAGCAGGGGGATCGATAATTCACCCCTCCACTTT. Its protein product is CASRGIDNSPLHF. This chain uses TRBV3-1 (or the pseudogene TRBV3-2) with TRBJ1-6; D not certain. CDR3 length equals 13 residues. Trimming removed 6 bases from V and 5 bases from J, with 8 bases in between. Germline V gene data show CDR1 as LGHDT and CDR2 as YNNKEL (reference sequence).

The rearrangement links TRBV11-3 to TRBJ2-7; D might be TRBD1 or TRBD2, each matching 5 bases. The CDR3 runs to 15 residues. Germline lookup yields CDR1 SGHNT and CDR2 YENEEA. Trimming shortened V by 3 bases and J by 2 bases, and 14 bases separated the two germline ends. The CDR3, as DNA: TGTGCCAGCAGCTTTACGGGACCGAGTCCCTACGAGCAGTACTTC. The encoded protein is CASSFTGPSPYEQYF.

The chain uses TRBV7-9 and TRBJ2-3; D unresolved. The germline V and J ends were trimmed by 5 bases and 3 bases, with 6 bases remaining between them. Germline lookup yields CDR1 SEHNR and CDR2 FQNEAQ (reference sequence). This CDR3 comprises 12 residues. The CDR3 nucleotides read TGTGCCAGCAGCCCCCCTACAGATACGCAGTATTTT. Translated: CASSPPTDTQYF.

The genes are TRBV3-1 (or the pseudogene TRBV3-2) and TRBJ2-2, with D unclear. This CDR3 comprises 12 residues. Germline V CDR1 and CDR2: LGHDT, YNNKEL (reference sequence). Trimming left V 6 bases short and J 4 bases short, with 6 bases between. The CDR3: CASRDLTGELFF. The CDR3 DNA reads TGTGCCAGCAGGGATCTCACCGGGGAGCTGTTTTTT.

The chain is built from TRBV28 and TRBJ1-1; maybe TRBD1 (6 bases). With 7 bases removed from V and 11 bases from J, the gap between germline ends came to 17 bases. CDR3 size: 12 residues. Germline assignment: CDR1 MDHEN and CDR2 SYDVKM. The DNA for the CDR3 is TGTGCCAGCATGACAAACCGGGGGGGCGCTTTCTTT. Its protein product is CASMTNRGGAFF.

V gene TRBV25-1 combines with J gene TRBJ1-1, with 9 bases fitting TRBD1. The CDR3 is made up of 14 amino acids. Unmatched junction bases numbered 4, after V lost 2 bases and J lost 6 bases. Germline-derived CDR1 and CDR2 are MGHDK and SYGVNS. CDR3 DNA sequence: TGTGCCAGCAGTGAAAACAGGGGGCACGCTGAAGCTTTCTTT. It yields the protein CASSENRGHAEAFF.

There are a few counts of this clone. This chain joins TRBV28 and TRBJ2-3; D might be TRBD1 (6 bases). V lost 4 bases and J lost 9, with 11 bases in between. Germline V gene lookup returns CDR1 MDHEN and CDR2 SYDVKM. The CDR3 contains 12 residues. As DNA, the CDR3 is TGTGCCAGCAGTTCTCAGGGGCGAACGCAGTATTTT. Translating it yields CASSSQGRTQYF.

The rearrangement joins TRBV5-1 to TRBJ1-3; 9 bases align to TRBD1. CDR1 and CDR2 from the germline V gene are SGHRS and YFSETQ. V was pared by 4 bases and J by 4 bases, with 9 bases of the junction left unmatched. This CDR3 region has 16 residues. As DNA, the CDR3 is TGCGCCAGCAGCATAACAGGGGGCTCACACGGAAACACCATATATTTT. Translating it yields CASSITGGSHGNTIYF. The whole variable domain, remainder taken from reference TRBV5-1 and TRBJ1-3, is KAGVTQTPRYLIKTRGQQVTLSCSPISGHRSVSWYQQTPGQGLQFLFEYFSETQRNKGNFPGRFSGRQFSNSRSEMNVSTLELGDSALYLCASSITGGSHGNTIYFGEGSWLTVV.

The chain recombines TRBV4-1 with TRBJ1-4, with D possibly TRBD1 on 5 matching bases. The CDR3 spans 16 residues. Trimming took off 3 bases at V and 6 bases at J, with 17 bases between the two ends. Germline lookup yields CDR1 MGHRA and CDR2 YSYEKL. CDR3 sequence reads: CASSHPPGSSDEKLFF. CDR3 sequence (DNA): TGCGCCAGCAGCCATCCCCCAGGGAGTAGTGATGAAAAACTGTTTTTT.

V is TRBV2 and J is TRBJ1-1; D not resolved. Trimming took 4 bases from V and 0 from J, leaving 9 bases between them. This CDR3 region has 14 residues. Germline CDR1 reads SNHLY; CDR2 reads FYNNEI. CDR3 in DNA: TGTGCCAGCAGTGTGCGTCAGATGAACACTGAAGCTTTCTTT. This encodes CASSVRQMNTEAFF.

V is TRBV7-9 and J is TRBJ2-3, with D hard to call. V shed 1 base and J shed 1 base, with 9 bases lying between them. This CDR3 is 15 amino acids long. In germline, CDR1 is SEHNR, CDR2 FQNEAQ (reference sequence). CDR3 in amino acids: CASSLVLVGTDTQYF. The CDR3 nucleotides are TGTGCCAGCAGCTTAGTGCTTGTAGGCACAGATACGCAGTATTTT. Together with reference TRBV7-9 and TRBJ2-3, the CDR3 gives the full variable domain: DTGVSQNPRHKITKRGQNVTFRCDPISEHNRLYWYRQTLGQGPEFLTYFQNEAQLEKSRLLSDRFSAERPKGSFSTLEIQRTEQGDSAMYLCASSLVLVGTDTQYFGPGTRLTVL.

The V gene is TRBV15, the J gene TRBJ2-7; 8 bases are a match to TRBD2. V lost 4 bases and J lost 3; bases outside the gene matches: 8. The CDR3 spans 15 residues. From germline, CDR1 is LNHNV and CDR2 YYDKDF (reference sequence). The CDR3: CATSNPQRGHYEQYF. The CDR3 nucleotides are TGTGCCACCAGCAACCCTCAGCGGGGGCACTACGAGCAGTACTTC.

The chain has TRBV5-1 and TRBJ1-4; D call uncertain. CDR1 is SGHRS, CDR2 YFSETQ, per germline. This CDR3 has 14 residues. V was pared by 0 bases and J by 4 bases, with 7 bases between. The CDR3 DNA follows: TGCGCCAGCAGCTTGGGGGCAGTTAATGAAAAACTGTTTTTT. Its protein product is CASSLGAVNEKLFF.

The gene calls are TRBV3-1 (or the pseudogene TRBV3-2) and TRBJ2-7; no definite D call. This CDR3 spans 13 amino acids. CDR1 is LGHDT and CDR2 is YNNKEL in the germline V gene (reference sequence). V lost 4 bases and J 3 bases, leaving 10 bases between the germline ends. Here the CDR3 DNA reads TGTGCCAGCAGCCGTTACGACGGCTACGAGCAGTACTTC. It specifies CASSRYDGYEQYF.

The chain carries TRBV3-1 (or the pseudogene TRBV3-2) and TRBJ2-7; TRBD2 matches 14 bases. V dropped 1 base and J dropped 10; count of bases not matched to a gene: 6. The germline CDR1 and CDR2 sequences are LGHDT and YNNKEL (reference sequence). CDR3 length equals 15 residues. CDR3 nucleotides: TGTGCCAGCAGCCAAGCAGGGGGACTAGCGGGGGCACAGTACTTC. Translating gives CASSQAGGLAGAQYF.

The CDR3 spells CASSPQTGLARNQPQHF. The CDR3 DNA reads TGTGCCAGCAGTCCCCAAACAGGCCTCGCCCGCAATCAGCCCCAGCATTTT. V is TRBV6-6 and J is TRBJ1-5, with a weak D call TRBD1 (5 bases). Germline values: CDR1 MNHNY, CDR2 SVGAGI (reference sequence). This CDR3 is 17 amino acids long. V was shortened by 5 bases and J by 2 bases, with 19 bases between the two germline ends.